This T cell receptor beta chain was found in a study of shared clonotypes between healthy human individuals. Cells designated naive CD8 were CD45RO-negative and were positively selected for CCR7, with terminally differentiated effector memory CD45RA+ cells excluded. Libraries were prepared by immunoSEQ multiplex PCR; TCRdb keeps only in-frame clonotypes and omits some of them. The sample lists hundreds of thousands of clones; about 98% were seen once. The length of the CDR3 is 14 residues. Germline V gives CDR1 MNHEY, CDR2 SMNVEV (reference sequence). The V gene end was trimmed by 4 bases and the J gene end by 2 bases; junction bases not matched to a gene: 5.

The TCR sequence derives from a man aged 25-45 years in good health. The sequencing sample was made of naive CD8+ T cells sorted from blood. The J gene is TRBJ2-7, the V gene TRBV27; 7 bases agree with TRBD1. The CDR3 bases are TGTGCCAGCAGTTACGGGACAGCTCCCTACGAGCAGTACTTC. This codes for CASSYGTAPYEQYF.